Presented here are 22 T cell receptor beta chains from one specimen sequenced in a study of response to subunit inactivated influenza vaccine (dated by TCRdb to 2016 to 2018). Libraries were built with RT-PCR. The reads were generated on an Illumina HiSeq 2500. TCRdb ran its own pipeline on the public reads, namely fastp trimming at Q25 and MiXCR clone calling, and kept in-frame beta chains. Each entry merges the rows of one CDR3 protein and shows their most common DNA and genes. The sample profile shows more than 600,000 distinct CDR3 sequences; approximately 17% of them were found once. The ten largest clones represent approximately 10% of the sample. Sample: PBMCs from blood, taken 5 days after vaccination. Every receptor here comes from a man in his fifties or sixties who received an inactivated influenza vaccine. Donor details come from another sample of the same person, matched by shared clones.

The genes are TRBV6-2 or TRBV6-3 and TRBJ1-6; possibly TRBD1 for D (5 bases). CDR1 MNHEY and CDR2 SVGEGT come from the germline V gene. V was cut by 6 bases and J by 4 bases, with 13 bases left in between. The CDR3 spans 15 residues. CDR3 nucleotide sequence: TGTGCCAGCAGCTCCCTCTGGGGGTATAATTCACCCCTCCACTTT. This codes for CASSSLWGYNSPLHF.

This clonotype appeared a few times. J is TRBJ2-7 and V is TRBV10-3; 9 bases are a match to TRBD1. CDR3 length equals 13 residues. Germline trimming cut 7 bases from V and 5 bases from J; bases unmatched to any gene: 6. Germline assignment: CDR1 ENHRY and CDR2 SYGVKD. In DNA, the CDR3 is TGTGCCATCAACCGGGACAGGGTCGACGAGCAGTACTTC. As protein: CAINRDRVDEQYF.

The CDR3 protein is CASSPGGTGLNEQYF. The CDR3 bases are TGTGCCAGCAGCCCTGGTGGGACAGGCCTCAACGAGCAGTACTTC. The genes are TRBV7-8 and TRBJ2-7; TRBD1 aligns across 8 bases. CDR1 is SGHVS, CDR2 FQNEAQ, per germline. J was trimmed by 5 bases and V by 5 bases; bases with no gene match: 11. The CDR3 contains 15 residues. The variable domain in full, with the rest retrieved from reference TRBV7-8 and TRBJ2-7, is GAGVSQSPRYKVAKRGQDVALRCDPISGHVSLFWYQQALGQGPEFLTYFQNEAQLDKSGLPSDRFFAERPEGSVSTLKIQRTQQEDSAVYLCASSPGGTGLNEQYFGPGTRLTVT.

Comment on this clonotype: One end of the junction varies from germline; a read error may be responsible. The chain is built from TRBV7-7 and TRBJ2-5; 7 bases are shared with TRBD1. This CDR3 has 15 amino acids. Germline CDR1 reads SSHAT; CDR2 reads FNYEAQ (reference sequence). CDR3 sequence reads: CASSLRGTEQETQYF. CDR3 bases: TGTGCTAGCAGCTTAAGAGGGACAGAGCAAGAGACCCAGTACTTC.

The V and J genes are TRBV20-1 and TRBJ2-3; D remains unclear. The CDR3 spans 13 residues. Trimming took 0 bases from V and 2 from J, leaving 6 bases between them. The germline V gene has CDR1 DFQATT and CDR2 SNEGSKA (reference sequence). The chain's CDR3 is CSARDAFTDTQYF. The CDR3 coding sequence is TGCAGTGCTAGAGATGCGTTCACAGATACGCAGTATTTT.

The V call is TRBV4-2, the J call TRBJ2-1; D is unclear. Germline V gives CDR1 LGHNA, CDR2 YNFKEQ. The CDR3 consists of 15 residues. Trimming left V 0 bases short and J 3 bases short, with 9 bases between. CDR3 protein: CASSQDLALYNEQFF. CDR3 nucleotide sequence: TGTGCCAGCAGCCAAGATCTGGCTCTCTACAATGAGCAGTTCTTC.

The chain couples TRBV5-1 to TRBJ2-1; D is perhaps TRBD1 (6 bases). V lost 4 bases, J lost 0 bases, and 14 bases lay in between. The CDR3 runs 16 residues. The germline V gene encodes CDR1 SGHRS and CDR2 YFSETQ. CDR3 sequence reads: CASSTGQRSSYNEQFF. In DNA form, the CDR3 reads TGCGCCAGCAGCACTGGACAGCGAAGCTCCTACAATGAGCAGTTCTTC.

The table lists this clonotype with a few counts. V and J are TRBV29-1 and TRBJ1-6, with TRBD1 identical over 7 bases. The ends lost 7 bases at V and 4 bases at J; junction bases unmatched: 4. In germline, CDR1 is SQVTM, CDR2 ANQGSEA. This CDR3 spans 13 amino acids. The CDR3 region has the DNA TGCAGCGGCCGGGACAGATATAATTCACCCCTCCACTTT. Its translation: CSGRDRYNSPLHF.

This chain links TRBV6-2 or TRBV6-3 with TRBJ1-5, with 7 positions matching TRBD1. The ends lost 6 bases at V and 6 bases at J; junction bases unmatched: 11. CDR1 MNHEY and CDR2 SVGEGT come from the germline V gene. The CDR3 totals 15 residues. The DNA for the CDR3 is TGTGCCAGCAGCTTTATGACACAGGGGATTCAGCCCCAGCATTTT. Its protein product is CASSFMTQGIQPQHF.

This clonotype was counted a few times. The rearrangement links TRBV6-5 to TRBJ2-2, with 8 nucleotides matching TRBD1. V dropped 7 bases and J dropped 4; count of bases not matched to a gene: 8. This CDR3 spans 15 amino acids. The germline CDR1 and CDR2 sequences are MNHEY and SVGAGI. The CDR3 region has the DNA TGTGCCAGCATCATCCGGACAGGGAGCACCGGGGAGCTGTTTTTT. As protein: CASIIRTGSTGELFF.

The chain couples TRBV20-1 to TRBJ2-1; possible D gene TRBD2, 6 bases. Germline V gene sequence: CDR1 DFQATT, CDR2 SNEGSKA (reference sequence). The CDR3 totals 16 residues. V dropped 0 bases and J dropped 4 bases, with 16 bases sitting between them. CDR3 DNA sequence: TGCAGTGCTAGAGATGGATCAGGACTATCTTACAATGAGCAGTTCTTC. It codes for CSARDGSGLSYNEQFF.

This sequence joins TRBV11-2 and TRBJ2-1; 7 bases line up with TRBD2. The CDR3 runs 18 residues. V trimming: 5 bases; J trimming: 0 bases; junction bases outside the gene matches: 13. Germline values: CDR1 SGHAT, CDR2 FQNNGV. The CDR3 DNA reads as TGTGCCAGCAGCGATAGGGTAGCGGGTGGTAGCTCCTACAATGAGCAGTTCTTC. Amino acids: CASSDRVAGGSSYNEQFF. The full variable domain, in which reference TRBV11-2 and TRBJ2-1 provide the parts outside the CDR3, is EAGVAQSPRYKIIEKRQSVAFWCNPISGHATLYWYQQILGQGPKLLIQFQNNGVVDDSQLPKDRFSAERLKGVDSTLKIQPAKLEDSAVYLCASSDRVAGGSSYNEQFFGPGTRLTVL.

This clonotype was detected ten times or more. The chain combines TRBV20-1 with TRBJ1-2; D might be TRBD1 (5 bases). Germline CDR1 DFQATT, CDR2 SNEGSKA (reference sequence). The CDR3 has 11 residues. Between the trimmed V and J ends, which lost 6 bases and 6 bases, there was a span of 11 bases. CDR3 sequence (DNA): TGCAGTGCCAGGGTTTTGGATGGCTACACCTTC. Protein: CSARVLDGYTF.

V and J are TRBV4-3 and TRBJ2-3; D remains ambiguous. This CDR3 is 15 amino acids long. V lost 3 bases, J lost 1 base, and 11 bases lay in between. From germline, CDR1 is LGHNA and CDR2 YSLEER. The CDR3 DNA is TGCGCCAGCAGCCAGGATAAATTGGGCACAGATACGCAGTATTTT. It specifies CASSQDKLGTDTQYF.

This chain connects TRBV20-1 to TRBJ2-7; TRBD2 matches 8 bases. V was pared by 5 bases and J by 3 bases, with 6 bases of the junction left unmatched. The CDR3 is 13 residues long. CDR1 DFQATT and CDR2 SNEGSKA come from the germline V gene (reference sequence). Here the CDR3 DNA reads TGCAGTGCTCCTACTAGCGGAAACTACGAGCAGTACTTC. This codes for CSAPTSGNYEQYF.

The rearrangement joins TRBV10-3 to TRBJ2-7; 7 nucleotides line up with TRBD1. Per germline, CDR1 ENHRY and CDR2 SYGVKD. This CDR3 has 12 residues. The ends lost 10 bases at V and 1 base at J; junction bases unmatched: 4. This chain's CDR3 is CATNRGSYEQYF. The CDR3 DNA follows: TGTGCCACAAACAGGGGTTCCTACGAGCAGTACTTC.

The table lists this clonotype with a few counts. V is TRBV10-3 and J is TRBJ2-5; D gene uncertain. V gave up 4 bases and J gave up 3 bases, with 9 bases separating them. The CDR3 is 13 amino acids. The germline V gene has CDR1 ENHRY and CDR2 SYGVKD. The CDR3 nucleotides are TGTGCCATCAGTGTAACAAGGGAAGAGACCCAGTACTTC. Protein: CAISVTREETQYF.

This chain uses TRBV30 with TRBJ1-4; weak D call: TRBD1 (5 bases). Looked up from germline, CDR1 is GTSNPN and CDR2 is SVGIG (reference sequence). The length of the CDR3 is 12 residues. V was trimmed by 2 bases and J by 8 bases, leaving 9 bases between them. The CDR3 protein is CAWSTKGEKLFF. The DNA for the CDR3 is TGTGCCTGGAGTACAAAGGGGGAAAAACTGTTTTTT.

This clonotype was seen only a few times. This rearrangement joins TRBV7-2 to TRBJ2-7, with TRBD2 identical over 8 bases. Germline V gene lookup returns CDR1 SGHTA and CDR2 FQGNSA. V lost 3 bases and J lost 7; bases outside the gene matches: 14. The CDR3 contains 16 residues. CDR3: CASSFRSGSPLGEQYF. The CDR3 DNA is TGTGCCAGCAGCTTCAGGAGCGGGAGCCCTCTTGGGGAGCAGTACTTC.

The V call is TRBV7-9, the J call TRBJ2-1; 11 positions match TRBD2. The CDR3 runs 14 residues. J lost 8 bases, V lost 3 bases, and 3 bases had no gene match. CDR1 is SEHNR, CDR2 FQNEAQ, per germline (reference sequence). CDR3 DNA: TGTGCCAGCAGCTTTAGCGGGGGGGCTGATGAGCAGTTCTTC. Its translation is CASSFSGGADEQFF.

This clonotype came up many times. The gene calls are TRBV12-3 or TRBV12-4 and TRBJ2-5; 8 nucleotides line up with TRBD2. Trimming cost V 5 bases and J 1 base; bases outside gene matches: 3. The CDR3 spans 14 residues. CDR3 protein: CASSPGLAQETQYF. The DNA for the CDR3 is TGTGCCAGCAGTCCCGGACTAGCCCAAGAGACCCAGTACTTC.

This clonotype has more than one count but fewer than ten. The rearrangement links TRBV20-1 to TRBJ2-1, with TRBD2 matching 11 bases. Germline V lookup: CDR1 DFQATT, CDR2 SNEGSKA (reference sequence). V dropped 0 bases and J dropped 6; count of bases not matched to a gene: 4. This CDR3 has 15 residues. The CDR3 sequence: CSARDPSGGINEQFF. The CDR3 nucleotides are TGCAGTGCTAGAGATCCTAGCGGGGGGATCAATGAGCAGTTCTTC.